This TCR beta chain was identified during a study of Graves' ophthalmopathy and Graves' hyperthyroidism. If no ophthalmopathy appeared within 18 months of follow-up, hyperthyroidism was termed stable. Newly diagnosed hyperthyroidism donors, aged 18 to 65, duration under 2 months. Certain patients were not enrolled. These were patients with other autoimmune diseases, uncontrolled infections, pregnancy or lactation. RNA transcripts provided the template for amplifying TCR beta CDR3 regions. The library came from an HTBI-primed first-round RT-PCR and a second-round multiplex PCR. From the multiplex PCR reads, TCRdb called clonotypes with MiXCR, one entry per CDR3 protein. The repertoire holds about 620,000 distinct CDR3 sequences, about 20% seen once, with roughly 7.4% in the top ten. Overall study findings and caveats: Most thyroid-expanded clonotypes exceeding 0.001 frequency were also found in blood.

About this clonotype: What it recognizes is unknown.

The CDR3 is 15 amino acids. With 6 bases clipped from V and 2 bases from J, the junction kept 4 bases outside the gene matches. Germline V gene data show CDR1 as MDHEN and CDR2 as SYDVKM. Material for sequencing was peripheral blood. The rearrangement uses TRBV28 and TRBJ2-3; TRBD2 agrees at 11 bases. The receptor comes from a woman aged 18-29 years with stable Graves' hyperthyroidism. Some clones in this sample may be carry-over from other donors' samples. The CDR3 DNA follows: TGTGCCAGCAGCCTAGCGGGAGGTTTCACAGATACGCAGTATTTT. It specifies CASSLAGGFTDTQYF.